This T cell receptor (beta chain) is from a study of blood T cell repertoires in COVID-19. TCRdb's copy holds only in-frame clones and misses some; the assay was immunoSEQ multiplex PCR. The sample lists some 400,000 clones; approximately 86% were seen once. V lost 1 base to trimming and J lost 10 bases, with 14 bases between them. CDR3 length: 15 residues. Germline loops: CDR1 LGHDT, CDR2 YNNKEL (reference sequence). This TCR was sampled from a human donor in a cohort sampled during active COVID-19. The sample consisted of peripheral blood. The gene calls are TRBV3-1 (or the pseudogene TRBV3-2) and TRBJ1-6; D gene ambiguous. The CDR3: CASSQGGGLDSPLHF. In nucleotides, the CDR3 is TGTGCCAGCAGCCAAGGTGGCGGGCTGGACTCACCCCTCCACTTT.